Described below is a single TCR beta chain sequence and its context. The sample is drawn from a study of blood T cell repertoires in COVID-19. For the study at large: Acute-phase and convalescent COVID-19 samples originated in the United States, Italy and Spain.

The germline V gene has CDR1 MNHEY and CDR2 SVGAGI. CDR3 length: 10 residues. V lost 6 bases to trimming and J lost 4 bases, with 3 bases between them. In the authors' workflow: Counts of nucleated cells, estimated from reference gene primer amplification, were obtained. Produced via immunoSEQ multiplex PCR; TCRdb's table is partial and in-frame only. That table is the source of V, J and clone size, and D and trimming were worked out from the DNA. The table shows roughly 100,000 clones, with 91% occurring only once. V gene TRBV6-5 combines with J gene TRBJ1-2; D ambiguous. The sample taken for sequencing was peripheral blood. This clonotype was sampled from a man younger than 35 with acute or convalescent COVID-19. The CDR3 DNA reads as TGTGCCAGCAGACTCTATGGCTACACCTTC. Protein product: CASRLYGYTF.